There are many counts of the clone carrying this T cell receptor (beta chain). Its specificity is unknown. Those patients with uncontrolled infection, other autoimmune disease, pregnancy or lactation were excluded. Together with thyroid ultrasound, orbital computed tomography, serum thyroxine and TRAb, clinical symptoms were used for diagnoses. Isolation of PBMCs was performed on about 9.9 ml fresh peripheral blood. TCR beta CDR3 region amplification was performed from RNA transcripts. The study used the HTBI primer set for a first-round RT-PCR of the TCR CDR3. TCRdb recomputed calls from the multiplex PCR reads with MiXCR, one row per CDR3 protein. There are 400,000 or so distinct CDR3 sequences in the sample; approximately 14% occur only once, and roughly 21% lies in the top ten. Germline-derived CDR1 and CDR2 are SGHAT and FQDESV (reference sequence). The CDR3 is 14 amino acids. V was clipped by 0 bases and J by 5 bases, with 10 bases between them.

This entry is derived from a study of T cells in Graves' hyperthyroidism and ophthalmopathy. Overall study results and limits: Blood held most thyroid clonotypes expanded above 0.001 frequency.

V is TRBV11-1 and J is TRBJ1-1; maybe TRBD1 (5 bases). The receptor was isolated from a woman under 40 with Graves' ophthalmopathy. The sequenced sample consisted of blood. In DNA, the CDR3 is TGTGCCAGCAGCTTAGCCTGGGGGGGAACTGAAGCTTTCTTT. Its translation: CASSLAWGGTEAFF.